These 28 T cell receptor beta chains share one sample of origin, sequenced in a study of T cells after yellow fever vaccination. TCRdb re-derived calls from the 5' RACE reads in MiXCR, one entry per CDR3 protein. The table includes about 630,000 distinct CDR3 sequences, over 9% detected once. The sequences come from PBMCs, collected on the day of the yellow fever booster vaccination. These receptors were obtained from a man aged 25 to 40 who received the YFV17D yellow fever vaccine.

The CDR3 sequence: CASSPSLTGSIYEQYF. CDR3 bases: TGTGCCAGCAGCCCCTCCCTGACAGGGTCCATCTACGAGCAGTACTTC. The rearrangement joins TRBV12-3 or TRBV12-4 to TRBJ2-7, with TRBD1 matching over 7 bases. V lost 6 bases and J lost 3; bases outside the gene matches: 14. The CDR3 has 16 amino acids.

There are a few counts of this clonotype. The chain links TRBV29-1 to TRBJ1-2; D is unclear. Trimming took off 1 base at V and 0 bases at J, with 0 bases between the two ends. The V gene's germline CDR1 is SQVTM and CDR2 ANQGSEA. The CDR3 runs 11 residues. The CDR3 is CSVEANYGYTF. CDR3 nucleotide sequence: TGCAGCGTTGAAGCTAACTATGGCTACACCTTC.

CDR3 in DNA: TGTGCCAGCAGCCCCCCGCGGGAGTTAACGCAGTATTTT. Its translation: CASSPPRELTQYF. The chain employs TRBV11-2 and TRBJ2-3; TRBD2 matches at 7 bases. The CDR3 contains 13 residues. From germline, CDR1 is SGHAT and CDR2 FQNNGV. With V trimmed by 5 bases and J by 9 bases, 8 bases remained unmatched.

This clonotype has only a few counts. V and J are TRBV2 and TRBJ2-7; a possible D gene is TRBD1 (5 bases). The CDR3 has 16 amino acids. Germline-derived CDR1 and CDR2 are SNHLY and FYNNEI. Between the trimmed V and J ends, which lost 8 bases and 2 bases, there was a span of 22 bases. Here the CDR3 DNA reads TGTGCCAGCGCGAAGGCTCAGGGTGTATCCCCCTACGAGCAGTACTTC. This encodes CASAKAQGVSPYEQYF.

In DNA, the CDR3 is TGTGCCAGCAGCGAAGCGGGAGGGAGGACAGATACGCAGTATTTT. Protein: CASSEAGGRTDTQYF. This chain joins TRBV9 and TRBJ2-3; 10 bases line up with TRBD2. Per germline, CDR1 SGDLS and CDR2 YYNGEE. The V gene end was trimmed by 3 bases and the J gene end by 3 bases; junction bases not matched to a gene: 4. The CDR3 is 15 residues long.

The chain combines TRBV20-1 with TRBJ2-2; weak D call: TRBD2 (5 bases). CDR3 length equals 14 residues. CDR1 is DFQATT and CDR2 is SNEGSKA in the germline V gene (reference sequence). Trimming took off 4 bases at V and 1 base at J, with 10 bases between the two ends. CDR3 sequence reads: CSATSGKNTGELFF. In DNA, the CDR3 is TGCAGTGCTACCTCGGGGAAGAACACCGGGGAGCTGTTTTTT.

The chain uses TRBV12-3 or TRBV12-4 and TRBJ2-1, with D unclear. CDR3 length: 14 amino acids. The V gene lost 6 bases and the J gene lost 10 bases, with 19 bases spanning the gap. DNA for the CDR3: TGTGCCAGCAGGCTTGGCGGTACGCTCGGGGAGCAGTTCTTC. Protein sequence: CASRLGGTLGEQFF.

The chain joins TRBV7-6 to TRBJ1-3; D remains unclear. V was shortened by 1 base and J by 0 bases, with 7 bases between the two germline ends. CDR1 SGHVS and CDR2 FNYEAQ come from the germline V gene. This CDR3 has 15 residues. This CDR3 is CASSLGVGSGNTIYF. For the CDR3, the DNA is TGTGCCAGCAGCTTAGGCGTAGGCTCTGGAAACACCATATATTTT.

The chain couples TRBV7-8 to TRBJ1-2, with a possible D match to TRBD1 (6 bases). From germline, CDR1 is SGHVS and CDR2 FQNEAQ. This CDR3 has 17 amino acids. The V and J ends lost 2 bases and 0 bases respectively, with 16 bases between them. The DNA for the CDR3 is TGTGCCAGCAGCTTAATCCGCAGGGGTCCTGCTAACTATGGCTACACCTTC. Protein: CASSLIRRGPANYGYTF.

This clonotype was seen many times. The J gene is TRBJ2-5, the V gene TRBV7-9, with D possibly being TRBD2 (5 bases). V dropped 11 bases and J dropped 5 bases, with 12 bases sitting between them. This CDR3 has 11 residues. CDR1 is SEHNR, CDR2 FQNEAQ, per germline (reference sequence). CDR3: CALGVTETQYF. In DNA, the CDR3 is TGTGCCCTCGGGGTTACCGAGACCCAGTACTTC.

This clonotype was found a few times. The chain recombines TRBV12-5 with TRBJ2-7, with 10 bases identical to TRBD1. Germline V gives CDR1 LGHNT, CDR2 FRNRAP. The V gene end was trimmed by 3 bases and the J gene end by 1 base; junction bases not matched to a gene: 6. This CDR3 region has 16 residues. The CDR3 coding sequence is TGTGCTAGTGGTTTCTCAGGGACAGGGGCGTCCTACGAGCAGTACTTC. It is translated as CASGFSGTGASYEQYF.

This clonotype has only a few counts. The chain couples TRBV2 to TRBJ2-4; D is uncertain. Per the germline V gene, CDR1 is SNHLY and CDR2 is FYNNEI. Trimming pared 2 bases from V and 7 bases from J, leaving 12 bases between. This CDR3 comprises 14 residues. The CDR3 nucleotides read TGTGCCAGCAGTGAAATGGCTTCCCGGAACATTCAGTACTTC. It codes for CASSEMASRNIQYF.

The gene calls are TRBV23-1 and TRBJ2-5; D is undetermined. TRBV23-1 belongs to the ORF category, with a function that is uncertain. Between the trimmed V and J ends, which lost 4 bases and 3 bases, there was a span of 12 bases. CDR3 length: 14 residues. For the CDR3, the DNA is TGCGCCAGCAGTCGCAGGTTCGGCGAAGAGACCCAGTACTTC. Translating it yields CASSRRFGEETQYF.

This clonotype was observed at least ten times. J is TRBJ1-1 and V is TRBV12-3 or TRBV12-4, with D unclear. Trimming cost V 1 base and J 0 bases, with 9 bases left between them. This CDR3 contains 15 residues. CDR3 sequence (DNA): TGTGCCAGCAGTTTAGAAGTTTTTGTGAACACTGAAGCTTTCTTT. Encoded protein: CASSLEVFVNTEAFF.

The J gene is TRBJ2-2, the V gene TRBV7-8; 7 bases align to TRBD1. This CDR3 comprises 16 residues. Per the germline V gene, CDR1 is SGHVS and CDR2 is FQNEAQ. J was trimmed by 4 bases and V by 3 bases; bases with no gene match: 8. CDR3 nucleotide sequence: TGTGCCAGCAGCTTGGCAAACAGGGGCCGCACCGGGGAGCTGTTTTTT. Its translation is CASSLANRGRTGELFF. The full variable domain, its missing parts supplied by reference TRBV7-8 and TRBJ2-2, is GAGVSQSPRYKVAKRGQDVALRCDPISGHVSLFWYQQALGQGPEFLTYFQNEAQLDKSGLPSDRFFAERPEGSVSTLKIQRTQQEDSAVYLCASSLANRGRTGELFFGEGSRLTVL.

This chain uses TRBV7-3 with TRBJ2-4; 12 bases are a match to TRBD2. Trimming removed 5 bases from V and 7 bases from J; junction bases left unmatched: 0. This CDR3 comprises 13 residues. The V gene's germline CDR1 is SGHTA and CDR2 FQGTGA. CDR3 residues: CASSLAGGNIQYF. CDR3 sequence (DNA): TGTGCCAGCAGCCTAGCGGGAGGGAACATTCAGTACTTC.

The chain is built from TRBV5-5 and TRBJ1-5, with TRBD1 identical over 9 bases. The CDR3 is 16 amino acids. The germline CDR1 and CDR2 sequences are SGHKS and YYEKEE (reference sequence). V shed 4 bases and J 7 bases; nucleotides not matched to a gene: 12. The CDR3 DNA reads as TGTGCCAGCAGCGAGGGACAGGGAGGGGCGCGGCAGCCCCAGCATTTT. It specifies CASSEGQGGARQPQHF.

A few counts support this clonotype. The V call is TRBV12-3 or TRBV12-4, the J call TRBJ1-5, with D unresolved. The CDR3 spans 14 residues. V was pared by 4 bases and J by 1 base, with 8 bases between. The CDR3 reads CASSWGESNQPQHF. CDR3 nucleotides: TGTGCCAGCAGTTGGGGAGAAAGCAATCAGCCCCAGCATTTT.

The chain is built from TRBV5-1 and TRBJ2-7; D call uncertain. Germline loops: CDR1 SGHRS, CDR2 YFSETQ. Trimming removed 0 bases at V and 5 bases at J, with 15 bases between. This CDR3 spans 15 amino acids. CDR3 in DNA: TGCGCCAGCAGCTTGGTGGGCAGGAGCGCCGACGAGCAGTACTTC. Protein sequence: CASSLVGRSADEQYF.

V gene TRBV4-1 combines with J gene TRBJ2-7; 10 bases align to TRBD1. Germline V gene data show CDR1 as MGHRA and CDR2 as YSYEKL. The CDR3 is made up of 16 amino acids. V lost 2 bases to trimming and J lost 4 bases; unmatched junction nucleotides: 8. CDR3 region: CASSQSGTGAGYEQYF. DNA of the CDR3: TGCGCCAGCAGCCAATCCGGGACAGGGGCCGGGTACGAGCAGTACTTC.

This clonotype was observed a few times. The CDR3 sequence is CASLGTGASNEQFF. DNA of the CDR3: TGTGCCAGCCTTGGGACAGGGGCGAGCAATGAGCAGTTCTTC. The chain employs TRBV6-2 or TRBV6-3 and TRBJ2-1; 10 bases agree with TRBD1. The CDR3 covers 14 residues. Unmatched junction bases numbered 7, after V lost 8 bases and J lost 6 bases. Looked up from germline, CDR1 is MNHEY and CDR2 is SVGEGT.

This rearrangement joins TRBV5-8 to TRBJ1-5, with 8 bases aligning to TRBD1. The germline CDR1 and CDR2 sequences are SGHTS and YDEGEE. The CDR3 covers 18 residues. V lost 2 bases, J lost 0 bases, and 10 bases stayed unmatched. In DNA, the CDR3 is TGTGCCAGCAGCTTCTCTGCGGGACAGGCCTATAGCAATCAGCCCCAGCATTTT. This sequence encodes CASSFSAGQAYSNQPQHF.

The chain combines TRBV28 with TRBJ2-7; TRBD2 aligns across 11 bases. The CDR3 runs to 14 residues. V lost 4 bases, J lost 5 bases, and 4 bases stayed unmatched. Germline loops: CDR1 MDHEN, CDR2 SYDVKM. DNA of the CDR3: TGTGCCAGCAGTTCGGGGACTAGCGGCGACGAGCAGTACTTC. Translation gives CASSSGTSGDEQYF. The whole variable domain, filled in from reference TRBV28 and TRBJ2-7, reads DVKVTQSSRYLVKRTGEKVFLECVQDMDHENMFWYRQDPGLGLRLIYFSYDVKMKEKGDIPEGYSVSREKKERFSLILESASTNQTSMYLCASSSGTSGDEQYFGPGTRLTVT.

There are a few counts of this clonotype. This chain connects TRBV7-9 to TRBJ2-7, with D perhaps given as TRBD1 or TRBD2 (6 bases each). The V gene's germline CDR1 is SEHNR and CDR2 FQNEAQ (reference sequence). The CDR3 extends over 16 amino acids. Trimming pared 5 bases from V and 3 bases from J, leaving 20 bases between. The CDR3 DNA reads as TGTGCCAGCAGCCCCGAGGGGGGATCATACCTCTACGAGCAGTACTTC. Its translation is CASSPEGGSYLYEQYF.

The rearrangement links TRBV12-3 or TRBV12-4 to TRBJ2-7; 8 bases align to TRBD1. V dropped 6 bases and J dropped 2; count of bases not matched to a gene: 9. This CDR3 has 15 residues. CDR3 loop: CASSSKARGPYEQYF. CDR3 sequence (DNA): TGTGCCAGCAGCTCCAAGGCCAGGGGGCCCTACGAGCAGTACTTC.

This clonotype was detected ten times or more. The chain links TRBV7-9 to TRBJ2-7, with D maybe TRBD1 (6 bases). V was trimmed by 5 bases and J by 3 bases, leaving 14 bases between them. The germline gives CDR1 SEHNR, CDR2 FQNEAQ (reference sequence). The length of the CDR3 is 14 residues. The CDR3 region has the DNA TGTGCCAGCAGCAACAGAGACAGGAACTACGAGCAGTACTTC. As protein: CASSNRDRNYEQYF.

In its sample, this clonotype was seen a few times. The rearrangement uses TRBV11-2 and TRBJ2-7, with 10 nucleotides matching TRBD1. The junction had 11 bases not matched to a gene; V was cut back by 4 bases and J by 2 bases. Germline V lookup: CDR1 SGHAT, CDR2 FQNNGV. This CDR3 spans 17 amino acids. The CDR3 loop reads CASSSFPAGQGTYEQYF. CDR3 DNA sequence: TGTGCCAGCAGCTCCTTCCCCGCGGGACAGGGGACCTACGAGCAGTACTTC. Combining the CDR3 with reference TRBV11-2 and TRBJ2-7 gives the whole variable domain EAGVAQSPRYKIIEKRQSVAFWCNPISGHATLYWYQQILGQGPKLLIQFQNNGVVDDSQLPKDRFSAERLKGVDSTLKIQPAKLEDSAVYLCASSSFPAGQGTYEQYFGPGTRLTVT.

The rearrangement uses TRBV20-1 and TRBJ1-4; D remains ambiguous. There are 13 residues in the CDR3. V was cut by 3 bases and J by 7 bases, with 12 bases left in between. The germline V gene encodes CDR1 DFQATT and CDR2 SNEGSKA (reference sequence). The CDR3 nucleotides read TGCAGTGCTAGGGCGCGGCAGGTTGAAAAACTGTTTTTT. This encodes CSARARQVEKLFF.